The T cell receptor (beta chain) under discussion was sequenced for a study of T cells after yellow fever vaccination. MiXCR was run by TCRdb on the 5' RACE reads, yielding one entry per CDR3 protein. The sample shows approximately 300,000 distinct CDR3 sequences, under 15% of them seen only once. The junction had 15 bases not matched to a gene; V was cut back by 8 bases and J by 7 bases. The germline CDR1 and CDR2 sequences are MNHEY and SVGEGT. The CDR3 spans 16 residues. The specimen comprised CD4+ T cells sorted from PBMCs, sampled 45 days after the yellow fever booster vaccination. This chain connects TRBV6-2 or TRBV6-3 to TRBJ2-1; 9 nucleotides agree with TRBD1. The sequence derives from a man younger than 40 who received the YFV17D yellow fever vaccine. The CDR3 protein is CASARPQGAETNEQFF. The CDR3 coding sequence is TGTGCCAGCGCCCGGCCACAGGGGGCGGAAACTAATGAGCAGTTCTTC.